This T cell receptor (beta chain) is from a study of blood T cells in healthy people across ages. At the level of the study: In model experiments, template switching was able to capture about one barcoded beta molecule for every two T cells that were present.

Overall study results and limits: The long-lived group displayed more naive CD4+ cells, plus higher diversity, than the aged donors did.

Donors were systemically healthy Caucasian individuals from Russia aged about 6 to 95 years. Of note for this clonotype: Its antigen is unknown. One end of the junction fails to match germline, which may point to a read error.

Germline lookup yields CDR1 MDHEN and CDR2 SYDVKM. This CDR3 has 16 amino acids. The second PCR ran 7 to 11 cycles with a sample-barcoded 5' primer and J-beta primers. Each CDR3 protein is one row after TCRdb ran MiXCR on the 5' RACE reads. The repertoire holds about 1.6 million distinct CDR3 sequences, with around 35% as singletons. This chain uses TRBV28 with TRBJ2-5; 7 bases fit TRBD1. The sample comprised blood. The sequence was collected from a woman in her 30s in good health. The CDR3 loop is CASGFRIGQAQETQYF. The CDR3 DNA sequence: TGTGCCAGCGGTTTTCGGATAGGACAGGCCCAAGAGACCCAGTACTTC.